This T cell receptor beta chain was observed in a study of CD8+ T cells in alopecia areata. Study-wide results and limits: Lesional scalp displayed greater clonality than normal scalp, most notably in alopecia totalis/universalis. Scalp sample data also include resident alphabeta T cells from normal skin.

About this clone itself: The target antigen is unknown.

Sorting of CD4+ cells into CD25+CD127- cells was performed for 5 or 6 patients. RNA, once extracted, was reverse transcribed into cDNA for use as the sequencing template. Only in-frame clones appear in the TCRdb table, and some are missing; sequencing was by immunoSEQ multiplex PCR. The table shows 30,000 to 40,000 clones, with over 50% occurring only once. Source material: CD4+ Tregs sorted from blood. The sequence was collected from a human donor with alopecia areata.

The CDR3 DNA sequence: TGTGCCAGCAGCTTAGTGTCAGGGGCGCCGGGGGAGACCCAGTACTTC. It is translated as CASSLVSGAPGETQYF. V and J are TRBV7-7 and TRBJ2-5; TRBD1 might be the D (6 bases). The CDR3 is 16 amino acids. CDR1 is SSHAT, CDR2 FNYEAQ, per germline (reference sequence). Trimming shortened V by 1 base and J by 5 bases, and 17 bases separated the two germline ends.